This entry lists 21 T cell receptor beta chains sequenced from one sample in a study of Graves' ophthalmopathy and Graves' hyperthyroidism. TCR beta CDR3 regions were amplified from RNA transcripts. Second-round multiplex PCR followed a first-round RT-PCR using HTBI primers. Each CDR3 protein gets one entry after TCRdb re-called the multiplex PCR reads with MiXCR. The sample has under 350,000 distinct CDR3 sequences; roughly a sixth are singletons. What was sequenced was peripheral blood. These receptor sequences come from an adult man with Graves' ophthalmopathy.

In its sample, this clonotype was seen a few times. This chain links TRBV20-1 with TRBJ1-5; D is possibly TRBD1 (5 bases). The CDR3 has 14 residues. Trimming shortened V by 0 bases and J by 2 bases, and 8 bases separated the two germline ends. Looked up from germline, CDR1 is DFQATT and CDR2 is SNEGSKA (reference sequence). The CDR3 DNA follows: TGCAGTGCTAGAGACAGGGATCGCAATCAGCCCCAGCATTTT. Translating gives CSARDRDRNQPQHF.

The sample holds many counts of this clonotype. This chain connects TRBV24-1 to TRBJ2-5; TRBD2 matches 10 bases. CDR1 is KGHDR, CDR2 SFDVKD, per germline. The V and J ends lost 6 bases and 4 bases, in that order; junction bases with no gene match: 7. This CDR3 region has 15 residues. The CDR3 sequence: CATSSFSSGRETQYF. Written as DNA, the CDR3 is TGTGCCACCAGTTCTTTTTCTAGCGGGAGAGAGACCCAGTACTTC.

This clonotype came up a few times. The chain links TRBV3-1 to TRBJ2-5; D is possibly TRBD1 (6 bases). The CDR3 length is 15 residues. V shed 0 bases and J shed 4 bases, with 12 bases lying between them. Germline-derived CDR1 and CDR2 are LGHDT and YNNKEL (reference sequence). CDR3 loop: CASSQEGAGAETQYF. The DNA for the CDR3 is TGTGCCAGCAGCCAAGAGGGGGCAGGGGCAGAGACCCAGTACTTC.

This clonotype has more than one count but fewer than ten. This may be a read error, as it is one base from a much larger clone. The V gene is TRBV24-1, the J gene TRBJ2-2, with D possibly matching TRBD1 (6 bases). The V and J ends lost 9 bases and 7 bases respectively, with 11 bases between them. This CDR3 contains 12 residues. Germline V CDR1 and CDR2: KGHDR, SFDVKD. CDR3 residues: CATEGVGGELFF. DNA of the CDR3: TGTGCCACCGAGGGGGTCGGCGGGGAGCTGTTTTTT.

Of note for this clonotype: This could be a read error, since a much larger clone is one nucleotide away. This CDR3 reads CSVKIASYEQYF. The CDR3, as DNA: TGCAGTGTCAAGATCGCATCCTACGAGCAGTACTTC. The chain couples TRBV20-1 to TRBJ2-7; D is undetermined. V was clipped by 7 bases and J by 1 base, with 11 bases between them. Per germline, CDR1 DFQATT and CDR2 SNEGSKA (reference sequence). This CDR3 comprises 12 residues.

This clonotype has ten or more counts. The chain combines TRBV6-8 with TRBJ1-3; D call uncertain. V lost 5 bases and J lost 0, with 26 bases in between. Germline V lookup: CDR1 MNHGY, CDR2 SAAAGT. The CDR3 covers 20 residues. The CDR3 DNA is TGTGCCAGCAGTCCCTCGGCGCGGAGGCATCCACACATCTCTGGAAACACCATATATTTT. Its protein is CASSPSARRHPHISGNTIYF.

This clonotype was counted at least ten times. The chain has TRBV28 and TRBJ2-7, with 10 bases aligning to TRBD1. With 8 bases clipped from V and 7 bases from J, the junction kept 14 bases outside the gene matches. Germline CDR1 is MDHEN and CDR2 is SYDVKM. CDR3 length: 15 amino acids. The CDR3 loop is CASGFSGTGAGEQYF. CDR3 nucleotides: TGTGCCAGCGGGTTTTCCGGGACAGGGGCGGGGGAGCAGTACTTC.

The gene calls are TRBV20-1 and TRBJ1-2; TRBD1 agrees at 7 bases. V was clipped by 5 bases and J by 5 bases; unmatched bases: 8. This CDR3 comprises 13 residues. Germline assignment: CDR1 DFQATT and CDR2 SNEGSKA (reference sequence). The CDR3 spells CSADRVDWYGYTF. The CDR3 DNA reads TGCAGTGCTGACAGGGTCGATTGGTATGGCTACACCTTC.

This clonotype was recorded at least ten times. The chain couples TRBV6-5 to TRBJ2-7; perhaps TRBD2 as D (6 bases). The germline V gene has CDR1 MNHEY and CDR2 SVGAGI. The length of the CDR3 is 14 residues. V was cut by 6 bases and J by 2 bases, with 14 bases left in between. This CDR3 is CASRRGTAPYEQYF. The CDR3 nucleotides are TGTGCCAGCAGACGGGGGACTGCACCCTACGAGCAGTACTTC.

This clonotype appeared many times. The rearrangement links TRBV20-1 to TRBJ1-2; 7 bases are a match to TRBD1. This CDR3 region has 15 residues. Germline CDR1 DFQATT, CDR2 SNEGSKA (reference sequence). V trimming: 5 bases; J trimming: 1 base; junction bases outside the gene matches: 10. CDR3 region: CSAQSGTEINYGYTF. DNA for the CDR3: TGCAGTGCTCAGTCCGGGACAGAGATTAACTATGGCTACACCTTC.

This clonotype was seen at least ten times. The CDR3 DNA reads as TGCGCCAGCAGATACGAAGGACGTGAAGCTTTCTTT. Residues: CASRYEGREAFF. This chain links TRBV5-1 with TRBJ1-1, with unresolved D. Trimming took 5 bases from V and 7 from J, leaving 12 bases between them. CDR1 and CDR2 from the germline V gene are SGHRS and YFSETQ. The CDR3 runs 12 residues.

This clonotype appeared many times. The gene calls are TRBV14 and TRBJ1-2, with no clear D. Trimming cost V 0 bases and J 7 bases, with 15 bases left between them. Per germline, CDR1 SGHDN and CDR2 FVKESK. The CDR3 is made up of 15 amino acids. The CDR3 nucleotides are TGTGCCAGCAGCCAAGAGGGTGAGGGAGGCGTTGGCTACACCTTC. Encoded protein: CASSQEGEGGVGYTF. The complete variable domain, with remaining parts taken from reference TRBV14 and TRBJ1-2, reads EAGVTQFPSHSVIEKGQTVTLRCDPISGHDNLYWYRRVMGKEIKFLLHFVKESKQDESGMPNNRFLAERTGGTYSTLKVQPAELEDSGVYFCASSQEGEGGVGYTFGSGTRLTVV.

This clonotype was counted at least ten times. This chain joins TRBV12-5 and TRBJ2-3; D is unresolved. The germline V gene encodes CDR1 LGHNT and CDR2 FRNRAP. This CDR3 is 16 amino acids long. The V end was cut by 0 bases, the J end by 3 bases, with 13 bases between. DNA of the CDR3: TGTGCTAGTGGTTTGGTACGTAACATGAGGACAGATACGCAGTATTTT. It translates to CASGLVRNMRTDTQYF.

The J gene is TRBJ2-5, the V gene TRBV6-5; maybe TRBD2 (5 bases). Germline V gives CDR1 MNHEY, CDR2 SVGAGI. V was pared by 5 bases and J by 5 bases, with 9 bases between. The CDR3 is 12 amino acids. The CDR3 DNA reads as TGTGCCAGCAGTAACCGGAGGGAGACCCAGTACTTC. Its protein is CASSNRRETQYF.

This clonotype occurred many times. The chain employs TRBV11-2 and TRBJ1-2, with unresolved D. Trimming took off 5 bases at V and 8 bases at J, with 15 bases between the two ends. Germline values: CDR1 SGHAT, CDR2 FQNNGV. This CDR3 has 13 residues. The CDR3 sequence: CASSALSPEGYTF. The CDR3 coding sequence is TGTGCCAGCAGCGCCTTATCCCCGGAGGGCTACACCTTC. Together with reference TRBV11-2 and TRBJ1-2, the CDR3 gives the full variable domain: EAGVAQSPRYKIIEKRQSVAFWCNPISGHATLYWYQQILGQGPKLLIQFQNNGVVDDSQLPKDRFSAERLKGVDSTLKIQPAKLEDSAVYLCASSALSPEGYTFGSGTRLTVV.

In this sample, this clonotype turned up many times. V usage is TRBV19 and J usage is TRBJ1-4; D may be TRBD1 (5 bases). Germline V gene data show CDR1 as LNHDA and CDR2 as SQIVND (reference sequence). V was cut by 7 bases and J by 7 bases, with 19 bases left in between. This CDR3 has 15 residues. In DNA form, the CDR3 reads TGTGCCAGTACCACCAGGACAACTGGCATTGAAAAACTGTTTTTT. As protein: CASTTRTTGIEKLFF.

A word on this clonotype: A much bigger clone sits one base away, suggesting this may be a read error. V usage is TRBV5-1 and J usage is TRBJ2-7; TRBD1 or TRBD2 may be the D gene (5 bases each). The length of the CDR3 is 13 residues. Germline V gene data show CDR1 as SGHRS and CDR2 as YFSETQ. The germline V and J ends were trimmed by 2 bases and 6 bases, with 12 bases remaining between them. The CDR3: CASSLSLGTEQYF. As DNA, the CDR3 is TGCGCCAGCAGCTTATCTTTGGGGACCGAGCAGTACTTC.

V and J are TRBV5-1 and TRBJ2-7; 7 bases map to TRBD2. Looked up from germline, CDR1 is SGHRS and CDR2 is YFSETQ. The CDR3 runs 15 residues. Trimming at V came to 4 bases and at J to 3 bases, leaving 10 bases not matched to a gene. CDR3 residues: CASSPGGGSSYEQYF. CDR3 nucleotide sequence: TGCGCCAGCAGCCCAGGAGGCGGGAGTAGCTACGAGCAGTACTTC.

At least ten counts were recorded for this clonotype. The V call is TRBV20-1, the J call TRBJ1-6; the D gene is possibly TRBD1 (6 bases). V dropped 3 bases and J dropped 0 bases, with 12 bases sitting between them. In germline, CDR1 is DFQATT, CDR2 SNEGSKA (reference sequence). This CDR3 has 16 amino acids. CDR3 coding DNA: TGCAGTGCTAGTTCACAGGGAAGCTCCTATAATTCACCCCTCCACTTT. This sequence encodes CSASSQGSSYNSPLHF.

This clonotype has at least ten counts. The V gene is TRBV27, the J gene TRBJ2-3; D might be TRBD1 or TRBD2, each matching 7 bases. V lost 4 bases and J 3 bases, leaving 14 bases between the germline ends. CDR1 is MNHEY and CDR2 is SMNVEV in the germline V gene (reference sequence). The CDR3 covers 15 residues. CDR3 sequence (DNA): TGTGCCAGCAGTTGGGAGGGGGCGAATACAGATACGCAGTATTTT. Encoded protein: CASSWEGANTDTQYF.

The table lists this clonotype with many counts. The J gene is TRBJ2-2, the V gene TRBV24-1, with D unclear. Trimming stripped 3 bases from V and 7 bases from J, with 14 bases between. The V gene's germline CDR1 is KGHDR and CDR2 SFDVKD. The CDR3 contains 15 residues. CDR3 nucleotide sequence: TGTGCCACCAGTGATAGAAGCCTGGTCGTCGGGGAGCTGTTTTTT. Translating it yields CATSDRSLVVGELFF.